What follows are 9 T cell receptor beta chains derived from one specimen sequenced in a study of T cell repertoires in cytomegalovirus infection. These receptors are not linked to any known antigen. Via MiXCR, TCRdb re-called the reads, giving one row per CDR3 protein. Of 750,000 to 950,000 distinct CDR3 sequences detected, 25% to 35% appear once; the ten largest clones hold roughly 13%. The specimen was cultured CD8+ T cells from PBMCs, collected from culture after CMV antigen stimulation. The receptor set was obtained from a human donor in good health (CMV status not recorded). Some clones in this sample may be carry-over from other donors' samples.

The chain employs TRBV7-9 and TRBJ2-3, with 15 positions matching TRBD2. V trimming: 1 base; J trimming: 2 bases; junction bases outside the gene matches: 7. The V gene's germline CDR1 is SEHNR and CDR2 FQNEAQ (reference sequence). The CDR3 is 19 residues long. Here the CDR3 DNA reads TGTGCCAGCAGCTTAGTGGGACTAGCGGGGGGCCACACCACAGATACGCAGTATTTT. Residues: CASSLVGLAGGHTTDTQYF. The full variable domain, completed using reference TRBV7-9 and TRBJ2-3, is DTGVSQNPRHKITKRGQNVTFRCDPISEHNRLYWYRQTLGQGPEFLTYFQNEAQLEKSRLLSDRFSAERPKGSFSTLEIQRTEQGDSAMYLCASSLVGLAGGHTTDTQYFGPGTRLTVL.

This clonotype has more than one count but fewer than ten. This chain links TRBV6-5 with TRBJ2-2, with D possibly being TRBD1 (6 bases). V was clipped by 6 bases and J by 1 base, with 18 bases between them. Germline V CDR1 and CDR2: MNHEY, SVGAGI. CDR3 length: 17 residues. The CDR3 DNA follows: TGTGCCAGCAGCAGACAGGAACTCACATTGAACACCGGGGAGCTGTTTTTT. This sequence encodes CASSRQELTLNTGELFF.

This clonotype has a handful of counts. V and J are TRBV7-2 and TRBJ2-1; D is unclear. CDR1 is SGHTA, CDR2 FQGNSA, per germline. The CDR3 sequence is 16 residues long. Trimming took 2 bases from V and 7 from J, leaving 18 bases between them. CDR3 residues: CASSLRLVVPLNEQFF. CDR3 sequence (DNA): TGTGCCAGCAGCTTACGACTGGTAGTGCCCCTGAATGAGCAGTTCTTC.

The CDR3 sequence: CASSIWVGMGNQPQHF. The CDR3 bases are TGTGCCAGTAGTATATGGGTGGGTATGGGCAATCAGCCCCAGCATTTT. This chain uses TRBV19 with TRBJ1-5, with D uncertain. Germline V gene lookup returns CDR1 LNHDA and CDR2 SQIVND (reference sequence). The CDR3 is 16 residues long. The V and J ends lost 2 bases and 2 bases respectively, with 13 bases between them. The whole variable domain, remainder taken from reference TRBV19 and TRBJ1-5, is DGGITQSPKYLFRKEGQNVTLSCEQNLNHDAMYWYRQDPGQGLRLIYYSQIVNDFQKGDIAEGYSVSREKKESFPLTVTSAQKNPTAFYLCASSIWVGMGNQPQHFGDGTRLSIL.

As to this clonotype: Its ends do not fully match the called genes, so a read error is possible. For the CDR3, the DNA is TGCGTCAGCAGTGAGTCGCCTAGCGGGGGGGTAGAGACCCAGTACTTC. Translated, it gives CVSSESPSGGVETQYF. The J gene is TRBJ2-5, the V gene TRBV10-2; 12 bases fit TRBD2. Germline V CDR1 and CDR2: WSHSY, SAAADI. CDR3 size: 16 residues.

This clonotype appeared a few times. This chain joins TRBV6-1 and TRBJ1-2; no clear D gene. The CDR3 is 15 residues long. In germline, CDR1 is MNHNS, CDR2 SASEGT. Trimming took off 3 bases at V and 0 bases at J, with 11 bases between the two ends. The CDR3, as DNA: TGTGCCAGCAGTGACAGCCGACACCCTAACTATGGCTACACCTTC. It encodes CASSDSRHPNYGYTF.

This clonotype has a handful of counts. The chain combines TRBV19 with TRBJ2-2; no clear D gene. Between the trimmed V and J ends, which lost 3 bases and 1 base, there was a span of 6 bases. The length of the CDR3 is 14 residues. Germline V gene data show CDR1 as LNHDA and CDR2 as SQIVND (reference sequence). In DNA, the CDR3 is TGTGCCAGTAGTATCACGGAGAACACCGGGGAGCTGTTTTTT. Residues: CASSITENTGELFF.

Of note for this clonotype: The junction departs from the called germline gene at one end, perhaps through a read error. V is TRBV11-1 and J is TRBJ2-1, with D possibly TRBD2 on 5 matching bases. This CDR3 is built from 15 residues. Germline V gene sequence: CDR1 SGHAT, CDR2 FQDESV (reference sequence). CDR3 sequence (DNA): TGTGCCAGCAGCTTAAGAGAGGACTCCAACAATGAGCAGTTCTTC. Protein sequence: CASSLREDSNNEQFF.

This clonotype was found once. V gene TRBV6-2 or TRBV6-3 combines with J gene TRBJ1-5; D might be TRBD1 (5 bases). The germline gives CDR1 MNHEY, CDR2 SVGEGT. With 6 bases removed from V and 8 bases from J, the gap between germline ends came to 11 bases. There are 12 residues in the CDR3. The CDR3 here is CASRGIGEPQHF. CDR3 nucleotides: TGTGCCAGCAGGGGGATAGGGGAGCCCCAGCATTTT.